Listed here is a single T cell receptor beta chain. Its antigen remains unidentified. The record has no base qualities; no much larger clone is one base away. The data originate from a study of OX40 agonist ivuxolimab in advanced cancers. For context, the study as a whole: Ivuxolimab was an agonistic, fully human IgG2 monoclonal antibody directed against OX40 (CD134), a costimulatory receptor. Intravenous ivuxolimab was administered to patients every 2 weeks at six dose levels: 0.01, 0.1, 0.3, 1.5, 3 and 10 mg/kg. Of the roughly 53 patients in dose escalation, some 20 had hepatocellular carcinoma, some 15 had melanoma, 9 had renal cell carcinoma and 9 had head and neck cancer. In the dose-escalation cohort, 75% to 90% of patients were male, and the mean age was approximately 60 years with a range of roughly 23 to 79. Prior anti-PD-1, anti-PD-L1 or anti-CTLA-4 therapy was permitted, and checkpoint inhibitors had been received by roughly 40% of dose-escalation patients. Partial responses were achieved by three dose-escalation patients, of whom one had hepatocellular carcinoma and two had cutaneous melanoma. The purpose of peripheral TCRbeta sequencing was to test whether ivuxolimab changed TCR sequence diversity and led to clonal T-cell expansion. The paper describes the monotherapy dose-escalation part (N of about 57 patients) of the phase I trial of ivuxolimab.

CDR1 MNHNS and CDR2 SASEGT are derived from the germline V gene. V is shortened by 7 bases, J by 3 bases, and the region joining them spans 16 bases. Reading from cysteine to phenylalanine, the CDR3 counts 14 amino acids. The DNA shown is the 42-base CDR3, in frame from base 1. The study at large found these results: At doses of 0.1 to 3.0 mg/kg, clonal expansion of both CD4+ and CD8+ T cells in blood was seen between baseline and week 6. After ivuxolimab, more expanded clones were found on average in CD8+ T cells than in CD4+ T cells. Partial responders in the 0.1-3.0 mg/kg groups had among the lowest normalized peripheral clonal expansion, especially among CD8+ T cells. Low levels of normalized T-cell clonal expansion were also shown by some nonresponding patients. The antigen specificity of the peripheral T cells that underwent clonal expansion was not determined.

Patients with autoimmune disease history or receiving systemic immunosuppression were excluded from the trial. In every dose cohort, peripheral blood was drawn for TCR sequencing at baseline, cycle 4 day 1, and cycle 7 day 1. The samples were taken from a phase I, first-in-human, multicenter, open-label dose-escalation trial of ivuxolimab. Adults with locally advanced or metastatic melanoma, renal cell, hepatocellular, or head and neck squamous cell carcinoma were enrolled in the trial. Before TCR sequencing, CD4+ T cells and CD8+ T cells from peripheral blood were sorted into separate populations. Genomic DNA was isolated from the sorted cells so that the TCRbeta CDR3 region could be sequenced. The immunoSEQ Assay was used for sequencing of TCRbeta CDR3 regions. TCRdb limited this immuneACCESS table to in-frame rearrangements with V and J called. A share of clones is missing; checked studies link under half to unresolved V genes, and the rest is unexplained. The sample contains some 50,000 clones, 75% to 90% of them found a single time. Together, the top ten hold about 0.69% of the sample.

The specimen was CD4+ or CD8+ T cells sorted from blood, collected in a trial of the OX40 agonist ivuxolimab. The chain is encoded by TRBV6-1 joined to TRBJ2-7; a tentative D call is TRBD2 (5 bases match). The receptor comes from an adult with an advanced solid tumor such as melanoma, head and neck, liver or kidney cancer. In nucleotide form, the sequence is TGTGCCAGCATTAAAGGGATAAGCGGCTACGAGCAGTACTTC. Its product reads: CASIKGISGYEQYF.